This entry concerns a single TCR beta chain. The sample originates from a study of blood T cell repertoires in COVID-19. The assay was immunoSEQ multiplex PCR, and TCRdb's table has in-frame clones only and misses some. The table has under 110,000 clones, more than 80% seen once. Sequencing was done on a sample of peripheral blood. This TCR was recovered from a woman between 55 and 75 years old with acute or convalescent COVID-19.

The CDR3 loop reads CASSLAPGGFYEQYF. CDR3 DNA: TGTGCCAGCAGCTTAGCCCCAGGGGGCTTCTACGAGCAGTACTTC. The V call is TRBV7-9, the J call TRBJ2-7, with 8 nucleotides matching TRBD1. V lost 0 bases to trimming and J lost 3 bases; unmatched junction nucleotides: 4. Germline CDR1 and CDR2: SEHNR and FQNEAQ (reference sequence). CDR3 size: 15 residues.